Listed below are T cell receptor beta chains from one sample, sequenced in a study of breast tumors, draining lymph nodes, adjacent tissues. Each CDR3 protein is one row after TCRdb ran MiXCR on the multiplex PCR reads. This table holds about 110,000 distinct CDR3 sequences, around 30% found once. Sequenced material: axillary lymph node tissue. These receptor sequences come from a female donor with breast cancer. Some clones in this sample may be carry-over from other donors' samples. CDR3s include the opening cysteine and the closing phenylalanine or tryptophan. The order of the fields is J gene, clone size, D gene, V gene, CDR3 length, CDR3 DNA, CDR3 protein. A D gene is named only where the DNA matches it firmly. Size values are once, few and many counts, or a class for expanded clones, and some rows have none.

J gene: TRBJ2-7; clone size: .; D gene: TRBD1; V gene: TRBV13; CDR3 length: 15; CDR3 DNA: TGTGCCAGCAGCCCACCTGGACAGGGGGCATACGAGCAGTACTTC; CDR3 protein: CASSPPGQGAYEQYF
J gene: TRBJ1-5; clone size: few; D gene: TRBD1; V gene: TRBV18; CDR3 length: 17; CDR3 DNA: TGTGCCAGCTCACCCTTTACGCCGGACAGGGGCAATCAGCCCCAGCATTTT; CDR3 protein: CASSPFTPDRGNQPQHF
J gene: TRBJ2-1; clone size: .; D gene: TRBD1; V gene: TRBV7-9; CDR3 length: 16; CDR3 DNA: TGTGCCAGCAGCCCTACCGGGACAGGGCTCTACAATGAGCAGTTCTTC; CDR3 protein: CASSPTGTGLYNEQFF
J gene: TRBJ2-7; clone size: .; D gene: .; V gene: TRBV28; CDR3 length: 16; CDR3 DNA: TGTGCCAGCGAGAGGGGTAGTGTGACCGAAACCTACGAGCAGTACTTC; CDR3 protein: CASERGSVTETYEQYF
J gene: TRBJ2-7; clone size: .; D gene: .; V gene: TRBV4-1; CDR3 length: 13; CDR3 DNA: TGCGCCAGCAGCCAAGATAGGGGGGTTGAGCAGTACTTC; CDR3 protein: CASSQDRGVEQYF
J gene: TRBJ1-5; clone size: many; D gene: TRBD1; V gene: TRBV9; CDR3 length: 15; CDR3 DNA: TGTGCCAGCAGCGCAGGGGGACAGCAGTCGGAGCCCCAGCATTTT; CDR3 protein: CASSAGGQQSEPQHF
J gene: TRBJ1-4; clone size: .; D gene: .; V gene: TRBV28; CDR3 length: 15; CDR3 DNA: TGTGCCAGCAGTTTAAGCCGCAGGGGACGGGAAAAACTGTTTTTT; CDR3 protein: CASSLSRRGREKLFF
J gene: TRBJ1-5; clone size: many; D gene: .; V gene: TRBV5-6; CDR3 length: 18; CDR3 DNA: TGTGCCAGCAGCTTGGATACAGGCCCTCATTATAGCAATCAGCCCCAGCATTTT; CDR3 protein: CASSLDTGPHYSNQPQHF
J gene: TRBJ1-2; clone size: few; D gene: .; V gene: TRBV28; CDR3 length: 15; CDR3 DNA: TGTGCCAGCAGTTTAGGTGGGGCAGGGAACTATGGCTACACCTTC; CDR3 protein: CASSLGGAGNYGYTF
J gene: TRBJ1-6; clone size: many; D gene: .; V gene: TRBV3-2; CDR3 length: 15; CDR3 DNA: TGTGCCAGCAGCCAAGATAAGCGGAGCCCCCGGCCCCTCCACTTT; CDR3 protein: CASSQDKRSPRPLHF
J gene: TRBJ1-1; clone size: .; D gene: TRBD1; V gene: TRBV7-3; CDR3 length: 17; CDR3 DNA: TGTGCCAGCAGCGCCCTGGACAGGGCGGAAGGGAACACTGAAGCTTTCTTT; CDR3 protein: CASSALDRAEGNTEAFF
J gene: TRBJ1-3; clone size: many; D gene: TRBD1; V gene: TRBV5-1; CDR3 length: 20; CDR3 DNA: TGCGCCAGCAGCTTGGACTTCAGGGGGCCGTCAGCAACATCTGGAAACACCATATATTTT; CDR3 protein: CASSLDFRGPSATSGNTIYF
J gene: TRBJ1-1; clone size: many; D gene: .; V gene: TRBV7-2; CDR3 length: 14; CDR3 DNA: TGTGCCAGCAGCAATACGGGGGGAAGGGCTGAAGCTTTCTTT; CDR3 protein: CASSNTGGRAEAFF
J gene: TRBJ1-5; clone size: many; D gene: .; V gene: TRBV7-9; CDR3 length: 15; CDR3 DNA: TGTGCCAGCAGCCTCGCAGGGGCGATTTCTCAGCCCCAGCATTTT; CDR3 protein: CASSLAGAISQPQHF
J gene: TRBJ1-2; clone size: many; D gene: .; V gene: TRBV9; CDR3 length: 12; CDR3 DNA: TGTGCCAGCACAGGGACGGCTTATGGCTACACCTTC; CDR3 protein: CASTGTAYGYTF
J gene: TRBJ1-6; clone size: many; D gene: .; V gene: TRBV2; CDR3 length: 17; CDR3 DNA: TGTGCCAGCTCCATCAGCGATTTAAGCTCCTATAATTCACCCCTCCACTTT; CDR3 protein: CASSISDLSSYNSPLHF
J gene: TRBJ2-5; clone size: many; D gene: .; V gene: TRBV19; CDR3 length: 14; CDR3 DNA: TGTGCCAGTAGGCTCCAGGGCAGCAAAGAGACCCAGTACTTC; CDR3 protein: CASRLQGSKETQYF
J gene: TRBJ2-7; clone size: many; D gene: .; V gene: TRBV15; CDR3 length: 12; CDR3 DNA: TGTGCCACCCGTGACCCGGGGCACGAGCAGTACTTC; CDR3 protein: CATRDPGHEQYF
J gene: TRBJ2-3; clone size: .; D gene: TRBD2; V gene: TRBV11-1; CDR3 length: 19; CDR3 DNA: TGTGCCAGCAGCTTACATCCTGAGGTAGAGCGGGGACGCACAGATACGCAGTATTTT; CDR3 protein: CASSLHPEVERGRTDTQYF
J gene: TRBJ2-3; clone size: many; D gene: .; V gene: TRBV7-3; CDR3 length: 15; CDR3 DNA: TGTGCCAGCAGCTTATACGAGTTGGGGGAAAGTACGCAGTATTTT; CDR3 protein: CASSLYELGESTQYF
J gene: TRBJ1-2; clone size: many; D gene: TRBD1; V gene: TRBV13; CDR3 length: 14; CDR3 DNA: TGTGCCAGCAGAACCCAGGGACAGTTCTATGGCTACACCTTC; CDR3 protein: CASRTQGQFYGYTF
J gene: TRBJ1-2; clone size: many; D gene: TRBD1; V gene: TRBV6-5; CDR3 length: 15; CDR3 DNA: TGTGCCAGCAGTCTCACCGCCGGGACAGGGGTTGGCTACACCTTC; CDR3 protein: CASSLTAGTGVGYTF
J gene: TRBJ1-4; clone size: .; D gene: .; V gene: TRBV5-1; CDR3 length: 14; CDR3 DNA: TGCGCCAGCAGCTTGGAGGGAAAGAGGGAAAAACTGTTTTTT; CDR3 protein: CASSLEGKREKLFF
J gene: TRBJ1-2; clone size: many; D gene: .; V gene: TRBV7-9; CDR3 length: 15; CDR3 DNA: TGTGCCAGCAGCCTAGACGCGGGGGGGCGCGACGGCTACACCTTC; CDR3 protein: CASSLDAGGRDGYTF
J gene: TRBJ2-1; clone size: few; D gene: TRBD2; V gene: TRBV30; CDR3 length: 19; CDR3 DNA: TGTGCCTGGAGTGTGTGGTTAGCGGGAGGGCCCGAGACCTACAATGAGCAGTTCTTC; CDR3 protein: CAWSVWLAGGPETYNEQFF
J gene: TRBJ1-1; clone size: many; D gene: .; V gene: TRBV7-8; CDR3 length: 15; CDR3 DNA: TGTGCCAGCAGCTTGGGGTCGGGGGCAGGGACTGAAGCTTTCTTT; CDR3 protein: CASSLGSGAGTEAFF
J gene: TRBJ2-3; clone size: .; D gene: TRBD2; V gene: TRBV11-2; CDR3 length: 12; CDR3 DNA: TGTGCCCACAGACTAGCGGAAGATACGCAGTATTTT; CDR3 protein: CAHRLAEDTQYF
J gene: TRBJ1-4; clone size: many; D gene: TRBD1; V gene: TRBV6-2/TRBV6-3; CDR3 length: 17; CDR3 DNA: TGTGCCAGCAGTTACTCCGGACAGGGGAGGATAGGAGAAAAACTGTTTTTT; CDR3 protein: CASSYSGQGRIGEKLFF
J gene: TRBJ1-2; clone size: many; D gene: .; V gene: TRBV6-5; CDR3 length: 13; CDR3 DNA: TGTGCCAGCAGGTCCTCAAATGGGGATGGCTACACCTTC; CDR3 protein: CASRSSNGDGYTF
J gene: TRBJ2-7; clone size: once; D gene: TRBD2; V gene: TRBV2; CDR3 length: 15; CDR3 DNA: TGTGCCAGCAGGGTAGGACTAGCGGGTTCCTACGAGCAGTACTTC; CDR3 protein: CASRVGLAGSYEQYF